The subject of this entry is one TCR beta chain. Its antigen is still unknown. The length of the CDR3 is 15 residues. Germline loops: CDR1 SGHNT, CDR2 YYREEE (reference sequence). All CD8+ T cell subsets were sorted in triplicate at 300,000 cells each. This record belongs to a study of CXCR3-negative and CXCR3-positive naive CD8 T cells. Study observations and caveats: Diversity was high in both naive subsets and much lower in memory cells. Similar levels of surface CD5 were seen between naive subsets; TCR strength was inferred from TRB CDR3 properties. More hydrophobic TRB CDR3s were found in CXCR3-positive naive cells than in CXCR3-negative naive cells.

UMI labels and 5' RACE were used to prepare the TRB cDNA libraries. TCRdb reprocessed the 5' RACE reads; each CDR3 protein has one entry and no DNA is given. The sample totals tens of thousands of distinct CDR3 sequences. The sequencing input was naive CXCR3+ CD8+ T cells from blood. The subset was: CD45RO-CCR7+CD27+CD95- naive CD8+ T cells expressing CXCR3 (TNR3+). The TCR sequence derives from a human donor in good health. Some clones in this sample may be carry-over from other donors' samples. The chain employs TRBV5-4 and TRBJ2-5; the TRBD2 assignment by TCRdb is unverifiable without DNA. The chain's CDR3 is CASSPDVAEQETQYF.